This TCR beta chain was retrieved from a study of cytomegalovirus exposure and HLA in healthy donors. Primers for the PCR totalled 60 Vbeta and 13 Jbeta. Generated by immunoSEQ multiplex PCR, the TCRdb table keeps only in-frame clones and is missing some. Of about 130,000 clones detected, about 71% appear once; the ten largest clones hold about 2.7%. CDR3 size: 19 residues. Per the germline V gene, CDR1 is LGHNA and CDR2 is YNFKEQ. Losses at the gene ends were 0 bases for V and 2 bases for J; bases not matched to a gene: 11. This clone was picked up one time. Its antigen is as yet unknown. The study's findings and limits: Per a prior analysis, the majority of TCR beta V segments were productive roughly 87% or roughly 30% of the time.

This TCR was recovered from a woman aged 55-69 years in good health and CMV-seropositive. The specimen was PBMCs. The gene calls are TRBV4-2 and TRBJ1-5; 9 nucleotides agree with TRBD1. CDR3 coding DNA: TGTGCCAGCAGCCAAGAGGTCCCCGCGACAGGGGGTCGCAATCAGCCCCAGCATTTT. Protein: CASSQEVPATGGRNQPQHF.